The rows below give T cell receptor beta chains drawn from one sample of a study of cytomegalovirus exposure and HLA in healthy donors. Sequencing used immunoSEQ multiplex PCR; TCRdb keeps in-frame clones, though not all of them. The sample includes some 80,000 clones. Sequencing input: PBMCs. The receptors shown here come from a man in his forties or fifties in good health and CMV-seropositive. The CDR3 runs from the conserved cysteine through the conserved F or W. A D gene is named only where the DNA matches it firmly.

V	D	J	CDR3	DNA
TRBV5-1	TRBD1	TRBJ2-5	CASSLLTGTGEETQYF	TGCGCCAGCAGCTTGCTAACCGGGACAGGGGAAGAGACCCAGTACTTC
TRBV6-5	.	TRBJ1-5	CASSYTSSQPQHF	TGTGCCAGCAGTTATACCTCCAGTCAGCCCCAGCATTTT
TRBV6-5	.	TRBJ1-6	CASSGGAVNSPLHF	TGTGCCAGCAGCGGGGGGGCGGTTAATTCACCCCTCCACTTT
TRBV4-2	.	TRBJ1-4	CASSQDRGGGEKLFF	TGTGCCAGCAGCCAAGATCGGGGAGGAGGGGAAAAACTGTTTTTT
TRBV5-6	.	TRBJ1-5	CASSQTVNQPQHF	TGTGCCAGCAGCCAGACAGTAAATCAGCCCCAGCATTTT
TRBV7-3	TRBD1	TRBJ2-6	CASSLGTADLSGANVLTF	TGTGCCAGCAGCTTAGGGACAGCAGATTTGTCTGGGGCCAACGTCCTGACTTTC
TRBV5-1	TRBD2	TRBJ2-1	CASSWGTSGLSSYNEQFF	TGCGCCAGCAGCTGGGGGACTAGCGGACTTAGCTCCTACAATGAGCAGTTCTTC
TRBV28	.	TRBJ2-7	CASRTGFGEQYF	TGTGCCAGCAGAACAGGGTTCGGCGAGCAGTACTTC
TRBV27	.	TRBJ1-1	CGSSLGGGMNTEAFF	TGTGGCAGCAGTTTGGGGGGGGGCATGAACACTGAAGCTTTCTTT
TRBV6-6	TRBD1	TRBJ1-5	CASSSRDRVNQPQHF	TGTGCCAGCAGTTCCCGGGACAGGGTCAATCAGCCCCAGCATTTT
TRBV7-2	.	TRBJ1-5	CASSLGYSGQPQHF	TGTGCCAGCAGCTTAGGGTACAGCGGGCAGCCCCAGCATTTT
TRBV7-2	.	TRBJ1-4	CASSSGRDKNEKLFF	TGTGCCAGCAGCTCCGGAAGGGACAAGAATGAAAAACTGTTTTTT
TRBV9	TRBD2	TRBJ2-1	CASSDQPGRGSSYNEQFF	TGTGCCAGCAGCGACCAGCCGGGGCGGGGGAGCTCCTACAATGAGCAGTTCTTC
TRBV5-1	TRBD1	TRBJ1-1	CASGGTGNTEAFF	TGCGCCAGCGGAGGGACAGGGAACACTGAAGCTTTCTTT